This T cell receptor (beta chain) originates from a study of T cells in Graves' hyperthyroidism and ophthalmopathy. Concerning this clonotype: Its antigen is still unknown.

Germline V gives CDR1 SGHNT, CDR2 YENEEA. V shed 6 bases and J shed 0 bases, with 17 bases lying between them. This CDR3 has 16 residues. Whole-study findings and limits: Blood also showed most of the thyroid clonotypes that were expanded above 0.001.

Researchers took RNA transcripts and amplified the TCR beta CDR3 regions from them. During a first-round RT-PCR of the TCR CDR3, the HTBI primer set was used. Using its own MiXCR run on the multiplex PCR reads, TCRdb lists one record per CDR3 protein. The table shows 550,000 to 850,000 distinct CDR3 sequences, with approximately 18% occurring only once. The sample consisted of blood. The V and J genes are TRBV11-3 and TRBJ2-5; D call uncertain. This TCR came from a woman aged 45-60 years with Graves' hyperthyroidism that later progressed to Graves' ophthalmopathy. As DNA, the CDR3 is TGTGCCAGCAGTGAATTGAATCTCCCGTACCAAGAGACCCAGTACTTC. It yields the protein CASSELNLPYQETQYF.